This T cell receptor (beta chain) was captured in a study of a mutant IDH1 vaccine in newly diagnosed glioma. About the study: Patients got their first vaccination 4-6 weeks after radiotherapy alone, or with temozolomide cycles. Patients arrived already treated with radiotherapy, temozolomide, or both, most having had both.

Sequencing used immunoSEQ multiplex PCR; TCRdb keeps in-frame clones, though not all of them. This sample has tens of thousands of clones, with about 75% found just once. Described time point: week 47, end of study. The content of each vaccine dose was 300 ug of mutant IDH1 20-mer peptide, and topical imiquimod accompanied it. Across weeks 1, 3, 5, 7, 11, 15, 19 and 23, patients received a vaccination each time, eight in all. The donor cohort comprised cases of new WHO grade 3 or 4 IDH1-mutant, ATRX-lost astrocytoma. Trimming shortened V by 5 bases and J by 0 bases, and 12 bases separated the two germline ends. Germline CDR1 is SGHTA and CDR2 is FQGNSA. The CDR3 length is 15 residues. On this clone: As yet, its antigen is unknown.

The source is a middle-aged man with glioma. This material consisted of PBMCs, taken from a glioma patient whose treatment included an IDH1 peptide vaccine. The chain employs TRBV7-2 and TRBJ2-3; D is possibly TRBD2 (6 bases). The CDR3 sequence: CASSPEGGSTDTQYF. As DNA, the CDR3 is TGTGCCAGCAGCCCGGAGGGCGGGAGCACAGATACGCAGTATTTT.